A single sample gave rise to the 27 T cell receptor beta chains below, sequenced in a study of PD-1 blockade in mismatch repair-deficient tumors. Data came from immunoSEQ multiplex PCR; TCRdb stores just in-frame clones and leaves some out. The data contain around 110,000 clones, roughly 80% of them singletons. Sequenced here: peripheral blood, sampled 60 weeks after starting pembrolizumab. The source of these receptors is an adult with mismatch repair-deficient cancer.

V usage is TRBV4-1 and J usage is TRBJ2-3; D may match TRBD1 or TRBD2 (5 bases each). V shed 4 bases and J shed 0 bases, with 14 bases lying between them. This CDR3 spans 16 amino acids. Germline-derived CDR1 and CDR2 are MGHRA and YSYEKL. The CDR3 loop reads CASSPGRLTSTDTQYF. Written as DNA, the CDR3 is TGCGCCAGCAGCCCGGGACGGTTAACTAGCACAGATACGCAGTATTTT.

This chain links TRBV2 with TRBJ2-1; 9 bases align to TRBD2. The germline CDR1 and CDR2 sequences are SNHLY and FYNNEI. The V and J ends lost 4 bases and 8 bases, in that order; junction bases with no gene match: 9. The CDR3 has 15 residues. DNA of the CDR3: TGTGCCAGCAGTGGTAGCGGGAGTATCTTGGATGAGCAGTTCTTC. This gives the protein CASSGSGSILDEQFF. The full variable domain, rest sourced from reference TRBV2 and TRBJ2-1, is EPEVTQTPSHQVTQMGQEVILRCVPISNHLYFYWYRQILGQKVEFLVSFYNNEISEKSEIFDDQFSVERPDGSNFTLKIRSTKLEDSAMYFCASSGSGSILDEQFFGPGTRLTVL.

The sample holds a few counts of this clone. The V gene is TRBV5-4, the J gene TRBJ1-4; D might be TRBD1 (5 bases). V lost 2 bases, J lost 0 bases, and 14 bases lay in between. Germline loops: CDR1 SGHNT, CDR2 YYREEE (reference sequence). The CDR3 loop spans 17 amino acids. In DNA form, the CDR3 reads TGTGCCAGCAGCTTTGTGGGACTGAGTGCAACTAATGAAAAACTGTTTTTT. Translating gives CASSFVGLSATNEKLFF.

The gene calls are TRBV6-6 and TRBJ1-2; D is unclear. Deletions cut 4 bases from V and 3 bases from J, with 9 bases between. This CDR3 has 13 residues. The germline CDR1 and CDR2 sequences are MNHNY and SVGAGI (reference sequence). For the CDR3, the DNA is TGTGCCAGCAGTTTCGAGAAGTACTATGGCTACACCTTC. This codes for CASSFEKYYGYTF.

The sample holds one count of this clone. This rearrangement joins TRBV7-2 to TRBJ1-4; D is perhaps TRBD1 (6 bases). CDR1 and CDR2 from the germline V gene are SGHTA and FQGNSA. V dropped 5 bases and J dropped 8 bases, with 18 bases sitting between them. This CDR3 region has 15 residues. This CDR3 is CASSPGGGREEKLFF. As DNA, the CDR3 is TGTGCCAGCAGCCCAGGAGGGGGAAGGGAAGAAAAACTGTTTTTT.

The V call is TRBV11-2, the J call TRBJ1-2; TRBD1 matches at 12 bases. The length of the CDR3 is 15 residues. Germline-derived CDR1 and CDR2 are SGHAT and FQNNGV. Trimming cost V 3 bases and J 8 bases; bases outside gene matches: 7. CDR3 amino acids: CASSLGQGARRGYTF. The CDR3 DNA reads TGTGCCAGCAGCTTGGGACAGGGGGCGCGTCGAGGCTACACCTTC. The whole variable domain, remainder taken from reference TRBV11-2 and TRBJ1-2, is EAGVAQSPRYKIIEKRQSVAFWCNPISGHATLYWYQQILGQGPKLLIQFQNNGVVDDSQLPKDRFSAERLKGVDSTLKIQPAKLEDSAVYLCASSLGQGARRGYTFGSGTRLTVV.

The chain employs TRBV2 and TRBJ1-3; D not certain. V was pared by 3 bases and J by 0 bases, with 9 bases between. This CDR3 is built from 15 residues. CDR1 SNHLY and CDR2 FYNNEI come from the germline V gene. The CDR3 sequence: CASSERESSGNTIYF. CDR3 coding DNA: TGTGCCAGCAGTGAGCGTGAGAGCTCTGGAAACACCATATATTTT.

The V call is TRBV7-6, the J call TRBJ2-1, with 14 bases that match TRBD2. The trim removed 5 bases at V and 1 base at J, leaving 7 bases unmatched. CDR1 and CDR2 (germline): SGHVS, FNYEAQ. This CDR3 comprises 18 residues. The CDR3 nucleotides are TGTGCCAGCAGCAAAACCGGGACTAGCGGGGGTTCCTACAATGAGCAGTTCTTC. Encoded protein: CASSKTGTSGGSYNEQFF. Together with reference TRBV7-6 and TRBJ2-1, the CDR3 gives the full variable domain: GAGVSQSPRYKVTKRGQDVALRCDPISGHVSLYWYRQALGQGPEFLTYFNYEAQQDKSGLPNDRFSAERPEGSISTLTIQRTEQRDSAMYRCASSKTGTSGGSYNEQFFGPGTRLTVL.

V and J are TRBV5-1 and TRBJ2-7; tentatively, D is TRBD1 or TRBD2 (5 bases each). There are 15 residues in the CDR3. With 4 bases removed from V and 3 bases from J, the gap between germline ends came to 17 bases. Germline V gives CDR1 SGHRS, CDR2 YFSETQ. Here the CDR3 DNA reads TGCGCCAGCAGCCCGGACCGGGACCGGTACTACGAGCAGTACTTC. This sequence encodes CASSPDRDRYYEQYF. Complete variable domain (other parts from reference TRBV5-1 and TRBJ2-7): KAGVTQTPRYLIKTRGQQVTLSCSPISGHRSVSWYQQTPGQGLQFLFEYFSETQRNKGNFPGRFSGRQFSNSRSEMNVSTLELGDSALYLCASSPDRDRYYEQYFGPGTRLTVT.

On this clone itself: At one of its ends the junction is not consistent with the germline gene, which may arise from a read error. The V gene is TRBV2, the J gene TRBJ2-5; D tentatively fits TRBD1 or TRBD2 (5 bases each). This CDR3 has 13 amino acids. Germline CDR1 reads SNHLY; CDR2 reads FYNNEI. The CDR3 region is CASNEGERETQYF. As DNA, the CDR3 is TGTGCCAGCAATGAAGGGGAGAGGGAGACCCAGTACTTC.

Here the CDR3 reads CATTGSKTGELFF. The CDR3 region has the DNA TGCGCCACGACAGGATCAAAGACCGGGGAGCTGTTTTTT. This rearrangement joins TRBV5-1 to TRBJ2-2; a possible D gene is TRBD1 (6 bases). Germline V gene lookup returns CDR1 SGHRS and CDR2 YFSETQ. This CDR3 comprises 13 residues. The V end was cut by 9 bases, the J end by 5 bases, with 14 bases between.

This sequence joins TRBV11-2 and TRBJ2-7; possibly TRBD1 for D (6 bases). Germline V gives CDR1 SGHAT, CDR2 FQNNGV. V was shortened by 0 bases and J by 3 bases, with 12 bases between the two germline ends. CDR3 length: 15 amino acids. The CDR3 DNA reads TGTGCCAGCAGCTTAGAACCGGGACAAAACTACGAGCAGTACTTC. This codes for CASSLEPGQNYEQYF.

J is TRBJ2-3 and V is TRBV11-3; TRBD1 or TRBD2 may be the D gene (6 bases each). Trimming pared 1 base from V and 6 bases from J, leaving 11 bases between. The CDR3 totals 14 residues. CDR1 SGHNT and CDR2 YENEEA come from the germline V gene. CDR3 sequence: CASSLAGGWDTQYF. As DNA, the CDR3 is TGTGCCAGCAGCTTAGCCGGGGGCTGGGATACGCAGTATTTT.

J is TRBJ2-3 and V is TRBV2; TRBD1 matches at 10 bases. CDR1 and CDR2 (germline): SNHLY, FYNNEI. The CDR3 runs to 14 residues. The CDR3 nucleotides read TGTGCTGATACTAGGGACAGGGGTACAGATACGCAGTATTTT. The encoded protein is CADTRDRGTDTQYF.

The rearrangement uses TRBV19 and TRBJ2-2; 7 bases are a match to TRBD1. This CDR3 is built from 15 residues. With 6 bases clipped from V and 2 bases from J, the junction kept 6 bases outside the gene matches. CDR1 is LNHDA and CDR2 is SQIVND in the germline V gene (reference sequence). As DNA, the CDR3 is TGTGCCAGTAGGGACAGGTCATTCAACACCGGGGAGCTGTTTTTT. This sequence encodes CASRDRSFNTGELFF.

This clone showed up just a few times. The V and J genes are TRBV5-1 and TRBJ1-1, with D possibly matching TRBD1 (6 bases). This CDR3 contains 15 residues. Trimming removed 4 bases from V and 7 bases from J, with 20 bases in between. Germline CDR1 reads SGHRS; CDR2 reads YFSETQ. CDR3 coding DNA: TGCGCCAGCAGCCAGTACAGGGATGCGGTAGGTGAAGCTTTCTTT. Protein product: CASSQYRDAVGEAFF.

This clone was seen once. The chain employs TRBV6-5 and TRBJ2-3, with no clear D. This CDR3 region has 12 residues. Germline assignment: CDR1 MNHEY and CDR2 SVGAGI. V lost 5 bases, J lost 2 bases, and 5 bases lay in between. In DNA, the CDR3 is TGTGCCAGCAGTCACTACACAGATACGCAGTATTTT. Protein product: CASSHYTDTQYF.

The CDR3 region is CASSETGTGLNTEAFF. The DNA of the CDR3 is TGTGCCAGCAGTGAGACCGGGACAGGGTTGAACACTGAAGCTTTCTTT. This chain links TRBV2 with TRBJ1-1, with 9 nucleotides matching TRBD1. The CDR3 spans 16 residues. CDR1 and CDR2 from the germline V gene are SNHLY and FYNNEI. V lost 3 bases to trimming and J lost 0 bases; unmatched junction nucleotides: 5.

The chain uses TRBV5-1 and TRBJ1-2, with D unresolved. Germline lookup yields CDR1 SGHRS and CDR2 YFSETQ. V lost 0 bases, J lost 5 bases, and 14 bases lay in between. The CDR3 loop spans 15 amino acids. CDR3 amino acids: CASSLGHGMDYGYTF. The DNA of the CDR3 is TGCGCCAGCAGCTTGGGACACGGTATGGATTATGGCTACACCTTC.

This chain uses TRBV27 with TRBJ2-1; 7 bases are shared with TRBD2. The ends lost 5 bases at V and 7 bases at J; junction bases unmatched: 17. CDR1 and CDR2 from the germline V gene are MNHEY and SMNVEV (reference sequence). The CDR3 length is 17 residues. CDR3 in amino acids: CASSPRLADLAWNEQFF. Here the CDR3 DNA reads TGTGCCAGCAGTCCGCGACTAGCCGACCTCGCTTGGAATGAGCAGTTCTTC.

J is TRBJ1-1 and V is TRBV7-6; D gene uncertain. This CDR3 contains 11 residues. CDR1 is SGHVS, CDR2 FNYEAQ, per germline. V was clipped by 5 bases and J by 4 bases, with 5 bases between them. The CDR3 sequence: CASSPGTEAFF. Written as DNA, the CDR3 is TGTGCCAGCAGCCCCGGCACTGAAGCTTTCTTT.

This clone has more than one count but fewer than ten. V is TRBV10-3 and J is TRBJ1-1, with TRBD1 identical over 7 bases. The CDR3 spans 14 residues. CDR1 ENHRY and CDR2 SYGVKD come from the germline V gene. Germline trimming cut 4 bases from V and 4 bases from J; bases unmatched to any gene: 6. CDR3 nucleotide sequence: TGTGCCATCAGTGTTGACAGGGCGGGCACTGAAGCTTTCTTT. Translated: CAISVDRAGTEAFF.

The chain joins TRBV7-9 to TRBJ2-7; 12 nucleotides align to TRBD2. V shed 1 base and J 6 bases; nucleotides not matched to a gene: 4. Germline V gives CDR1 SEHNR, CDR2 FQNEAQ (reference sequence). The CDR3 totals 15 residues. The CDR3 region is CASSLGLAGVGEQYF. The CDR3 region has the DNA TGTGCCAGCAGCTTAGGACTAGCGGGAGTCGGCGAGCAGTACTTC. The complete variable domain, with remaining parts taken from reference TRBV7-9 and TRBJ2-7, reads DTGVSQNPRHKITKRGQNVTFRCDPISEHNRLYWYRQTLGQGPEFLTYFQNEAQLEKSRLLSDRFSAERPKGSFSTLEIQRTEQGDSAMYLCASSLGLAGVGEQYFGPGTRLTVT.

The rearrangement joins TRBV10-2 to TRBJ2-2; 10 bases line up with TRBD2. CDR3 length equals 17 residues. Unmatched junction bases numbered 11, after V lost 6 bases and J lost 4 bases. Germline V gene data show CDR1 as WSHSY and CDR2 as SAAADI. The CDR3 DNA follows: TGCGCCAGCAGGCCGGGACTAGCGCCTCTCTTCACCGGGGAGCTGTTTTTT. Translating gives CASRPGLAPLFTGELFF.

The count of this clone is one. The genes are TRBV5-4 and TRBJ2-5, with no clear D. Germline CDR1 reads SGHNT; CDR2 reads YYREEE (reference sequence). The CDR3 covers 14 residues. V dropped 0 bases and J dropped 3 bases, with 9 bases sitting between them. The chain's CDR3 is CASSLGSLEETQYF. CDR3 nucleotides: TGTGCCAGCAGCTTGGGGAGTCTAGAAGAGACCCAGTACTTC.

This sequence joins TRBV9 and TRBJ1-2; 9 bases are shared with TRBD1. This CDR3 is 16 amino acids long. CDR1 is SGDLS, CDR2 YYNGEE, per germline. V shed 4 bases, J shed 6 bases, and the junction held 13 bases outside the gene matches. The CDR3 coding sequence is TGTGCCAGCAGCACTCGAGGGACAGGGAGGGTGAATGGCTACACCTTC. As protein: CASSTRGTGRVNGYTF.

The chain has TRBV19 and TRBJ2-1, with a tentative D call TRBD2 (5 bases). The V gene's germline CDR1 is LNHDA and CDR2 SQIVND (reference sequence). With 4 bases removed from V and 10 bases from J, the gap between germline ends came to 11 bases. The CDR3 sequence is 12 residues long. CDR3 coding DNA: TGTGCCAGTAGTACCGGGGAGTGGGAGCAGTTCTTC. Protein: CASSTGEWEQFF.